A single sample is the source of the 20 T cell receptor beta chains below, sequenced in a study of blood T cell repertoires in COVID-19. Sequencing was performed with immunoSEQ multiplex PCR; in TCRdb, only in-frame clones are kept and a portion is missing. This table holds approximately 260,000 clones, 90% found once. Sequencing used peripheral blood. The receptors shown here come from a woman aged 55-70 years with COVID-19, enrolled during active disease.

This clone appeared once. The chain uses TRBV7-9 and TRBJ2-7, with 8 positions matching TRBD2. V lost 1 base to trimming and J lost 0 bases; unmatched junction nucleotides: 11. Germline values: CDR1 SEHNR, CDR2 FQNEAQ (reference sequence). This CDR3 comprises 18 residues. CDR3 region: CASSLGGSVTSGSYEQYF. Written as DNA, the CDR3 is TGTGCCAGCAGCTTAGGAGGGTCCGTAACTAGCGGCTCCTACGAGCAGTACTTC.

The chain combines TRBV5-1 with TRBJ2-1; D is ambiguous. CDR1 and CDR2 (germline): SGHRS, YFSETQ. The ends were cut back, 4 bases at V and 0 bases at J, with 11 bases in the middle. The CDR3 is 15 residues long. The CDR3 DNA sequence: TGCGCCAGCAGCGAGATAGCTGACTCCTACAATGAGCAGTTCTTC. Protein: CASSEIADSYNEQFF.

This rearrangement joins TRBV28 to TRBJ1-2, with D perhaps TRBD1 (6 bases). V was clipped by 6 bases and J by 7 bases, with 12 bases between them. The germline CDR1 and CDR2 sequences are MDHEN and SYDVKM. CDR3 length equals 12 residues. CDR3 DNA sequence: TGTGCCAGCAGGGAACGGACAGTTGGCTACACCTTC. Protein product: CASRERTVGYTF.

The rearrangement joins TRBV6-5 to TRBJ1-1; D remains unclear. Germline CDR1 is MNHEY and CDR2 is SVGAGI. Trimming pared 2 bases from V and 0 bases from J, leaving 13 bases between. This CDR3 spans 16 amino acids. This CDR3 is CASSYVTPNMNTEAFF. CDR3 DNA sequence: TGTGCCAGCAGTTACGTGACACCGAACATGAACACTGAAGCTTTCTTT.

The chain couples TRBV10-3 to TRBJ2-5, with 8 bases fitting TRBD1. The CDR3 covers 15 residues. V shed 4 bases, J shed 5 bases, and the junction held 9 bases outside the gene matches. Germline CDR1 and CDR2: ENHRY and SYGVKD. CDR3 nucleotides: TGTGCCATCAGTGGGCTGGTCAGGGGGCGTGAGACCCAGTACTTC. It codes for CAISGLVRGRETQYF.

This clone showed up just once. V is TRBV7-2 and J is TRBJ1-3, with D perhaps matching TRBD1 (5 bases). CDR1 is SGHTA, CDR2 FQGNSA, per germline. V was clipped by 5 bases and J by 3 bases, with 17 bases between them. This CDR3 is built from 16 residues. CDR3 loop: CASSPPGRGVGNTIYF. CDR3 in DNA: TGTGCCAGCAGCCCACCCGGGCGGGGGGTTGGAAACACCATATATTTT.

The chain links TRBV7-2 to TRBJ1-2; weak D call: TRBD1 (6 bases). Trimming took off 2 bases at V and 2 bases at J, with 18 bases between the two ends. Per germline, CDR1 SGHTA and CDR2 FQGNSA. There are 17 residues in the CDR3. The CDR3: CASSLTFDGGGNYGYTF. CDR3 coding DNA: TGTGCCAGCAGCTTAACGTTTGACGGGGGGGGCAACTATGGCTACACCTTC.

J is TRBJ1-5 and V is TRBV7-2, with a tentative D call TRBD1 (5 bases). This CDR3 is built from 16 residues. Trimming took off 3 bases at V and 6 bases at J, with 18 bases between the two ends. Per germline, CDR1 SGHTA and CDR2 FQGNSA. CDR3 coding DNA: TGTGCCAGCAGCTTTGGGGGGGTCCGGGTGGGTCAGCCCCAGCATTTT. Translating gives CASSFGGVRVGQPQHF. The complete variable domain, with remaining parts taken from reference TRBV7-2 and TRBJ1-5, reads GAGVSQSPSNKVTEKGKDVELRCDPISGHTALYWYRQSLGQGLEFLIYFQGNSAPDKSGLPSDRFSAERTGGSVSTLTIQRTQQEDSAVYLCASSFGGVRVGQPQHFGDGTRLSIL.

This chain uses TRBV28 with TRBJ2-4; 8 nucleotides agree with TRBD2. Germline V CDR1 and CDR2: MDHEN, SYDVKM. This CDR3 is 14 amino acids long. J gave up 1 base and V 4 bases, and 0 bases lay outside the gene matches. This CDR3 is CASSSGGAKNIQYF. Here the CDR3 DNA reads TGTGCCAGCAGTTCGGGGGGGGCCAAAAACATTCAGTACTTC. The whole variable domain, remainder taken from reference TRBV28 and TRBJ2-4, is DVKVTQSSRYLVKRTGEKVFLECVQDMDHENMFWYRQDPGLGLRLIYFSYDVKMKEKGDIPEGYSVSREKKERFSLILESASTNQTSMYLCASSSGGAKNIQYFGAGTRLSVL.

The chain is built from TRBV5-1 and TRBJ2-7; perhaps TRBD1 as D (6 bases). There are 14 residues in the CDR3. In germline, CDR1 is SGHRS, CDR2 YFSETQ. V gave up 3 bases and J gave up 7 bases, with 17 bases separating them. CDR3 nucleotides: TGCGCCAGCAGCTGGGAAGCAGGGGCGGAGGAGCAGTACTTC. Protein: CASSWEAGAEEQYF.

The V gene is TRBV13, the J gene TRBJ1-1; the match to TRBD1 covers 9 bases. Germline V gives CDR1 PRHDT, CDR2 FYEKMQ (reference sequence). The CDR3 extends over 16 amino acids. The J segment lost 4 bases and the V segment lost 3 bases, leaving 9 bases of the junction unmatched. CDR3 coding DNA: TGTGCCAGCAGCTTCTCTACCGGGACAGGGCCCACTGAAGCTTTCTTT. It translates to CASSFSTGTGPTEAFF.

This CDR3 reads CASGLGQGFGGYTF. CDR3 in DNA: TGTGCTAGTGGTTTGGGACAGGGATTCGGGGGCTACACCTTC. J is TRBJ1-2 and V is TRBV12-5; 7 bases are a match to TRBD1. This CDR3 comprises 14 residues. Losses at the gene ends were 1 base for V and 8 bases for J; bases not matched to a gene: 7. Per the germline V gene, CDR1 is LGHNT and CDR2 is FRNRAP.

This chain connects TRBV28 to TRBJ1-1; 8 nucleotides line up with TRBD1. The length of the CDR3 is 15 residues. V lost 4 bases to trimming and J lost 6 bases; unmatched junction nucleotides: 10. Germline V lookup: CDR1 MDHEN, CDR2 SYDVKM. The CDR3 DNA follows: TGTGCCAGCAGTTCGAAGGGACAGGCTATGCCTGAAGCTTTCTTT. Its translation: CASSSKGQAMPEAFF.

Details on this clone: Other DNA sequences in this sample translate to the same CDR3. The CDR3 DNA follows: TGTGCCAGCAGCTTAGCAGGGTCGTCTGAAGCTTTCTTT. Protein product: CASSLAGSSEAFF. The gene calls are TRBV11-2 and TRBJ1-1, with TRBD1 as a possible D gene (5 bases). V was clipped by 1 base and J by 6 bases, with 9 bases between them. The CDR3 has 13 amino acids. Germline lookup yields CDR1 SGHAT and CDR2 FQNNGV.

The genes are TRBV5-5 and TRBJ2-1; possibly TRBD2 for D (6 bases). Trimming took 2 bases from V and 4 from J, leaving 13 bases between them. The CDR3 spans 15 residues. Looked up from germline, CDR1 is SGHKS and CDR2 is YYEKEE (reference sequence). The CDR3 nucleotides are TGTGCCAGCAGCTTCGGAGGGTTTGGATACAATGAGCAGTTCTTC. Residues: CASSFGGFGYNEQFF.

J is TRBJ2-2 and V is TRBV19; 9 bases map to TRBD1. Germline V lookup: CDR1 LNHDA, CDR2 SQIVND (reference sequence). The CDR3 covers 17 residues. J gave up 1 base and V 4 bases, and 7 bases lay outside the gene matches. The CDR3 region has the DNA TGTGCCAGTAGTAATAACGACAGGGGGTGGAACACCGGGGAGCTGTTTTTT. It translates to CASSNNDRGWNTGELFF.

The V gene is TRBV5-1, the J gene TRBJ1-4; perhaps TRBD1 as D (5 bases). This CDR3 is 15 amino acids long. CDR1 and CDR2 from the germline V gene are SGHRS and YFSETQ. The germline V and J ends were trimmed by 3 bases and 5 bases, with 14 bases remaining between them. The CDR3 is CASSWRGGANEKLFF. The CDR3 nucleotides are TGCGCCAGCAGCTGGCGGGGGGGAGCGAATGAAAAACTGTTTTTT.

The chain carries TRBV18 and TRBJ1-1; 7 bases match TRBD1. This CDR3 region has 19 residues. The ends lost 6 bases at V and 6 bases at J; junction bases unmatched: 25. Germline V gene lookup returns CDR1 KGHSH and CDR2 LQKENI. Here the CDR3 DNA reads TGTGCCAGCTCCTGGGACAGCCTAGACATTGTTACCACGGGCGCTGAAGCTTTCTTT. Its translation: CASSWDSLDIVTTGAEAFF.

A word on this clone: This same CDR3 is encoded by further DNA sequences in the sample. The rearrangement uses TRBV7-3 and TRBJ1-1; 8 bases map to TRBD1. The CDR3 loop spans 13 amino acids. Germline CDR1 SGHTA, CDR2 FQGTGA. J gave up 5 bases and V 3 bases, and 2 bases lay outside the gene matches. The DNA of the CDR3 is TGTGCCAGCAGCTTCGGACAGGGAACTGAAGCTTTCTTT. This sequence encodes CASSFGQGTEAFF.

J is TRBJ2-2 and V is TRBV2; possibly TRBD2 for D (7 bases). Deletions cut 6 bases from V and 7 bases from J, with 24 bases between. The CDR3 runs 17 residues. CDR1 and CDR2 from the germline V gene are SNHLY and FYNNEI. The DNA of the CDR3 is TGTGCCAGCAGACTACAGGAGTTGGGGGGGGCCCACGGGGAGCTGTTTTTT. It codes for CASRLQELGGAHGELFF.